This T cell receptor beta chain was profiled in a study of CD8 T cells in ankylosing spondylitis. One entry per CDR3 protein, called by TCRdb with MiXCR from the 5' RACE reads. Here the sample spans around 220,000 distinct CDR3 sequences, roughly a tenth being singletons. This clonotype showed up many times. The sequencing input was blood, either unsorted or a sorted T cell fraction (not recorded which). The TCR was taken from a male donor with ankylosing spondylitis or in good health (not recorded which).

The CDR3 here is CASTLTSYHEQYF. DNA for the CDR3: TGTGCCAGCACCCTGACTAGTTACCACGAGCAGTACTTC. The chain recombines TRBV5-6 with TRBJ2-7; a possible D gene is TRBD2 (6 bases). Germline V gene data show CDR1 as SGHDT and CDR2 as YYEEEE. The V and J ends lost 6 bases and 5 bases respectively, with 15 bases between them. This CDR3 region has 13 residues. Variable domain in full (rest from reference TRBV5-6 and TRBJ2-7): DAGVTQSPTHLIKTRGQQVTLRCSPKSGHDTVSWYQQALGQGPQFIFQYYEEEERQRGNFPDRFSGHQFPNYSSELNVNALLLGDSALYLCASTLTSYHEQYFGPGTRLTVT.